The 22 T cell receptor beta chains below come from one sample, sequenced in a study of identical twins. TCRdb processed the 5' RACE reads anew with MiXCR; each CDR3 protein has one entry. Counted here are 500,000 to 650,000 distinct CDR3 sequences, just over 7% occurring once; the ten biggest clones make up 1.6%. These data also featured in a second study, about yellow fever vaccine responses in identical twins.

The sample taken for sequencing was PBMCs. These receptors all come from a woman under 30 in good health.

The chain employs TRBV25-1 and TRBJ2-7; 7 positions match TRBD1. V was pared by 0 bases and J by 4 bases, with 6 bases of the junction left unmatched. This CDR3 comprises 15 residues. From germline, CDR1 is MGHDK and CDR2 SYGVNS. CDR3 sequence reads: CASSEYGTEIYEQYV. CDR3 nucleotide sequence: TGTGCCAGCAGTGAATATGGGACAGAGATATACGAGCAGTACGTC.

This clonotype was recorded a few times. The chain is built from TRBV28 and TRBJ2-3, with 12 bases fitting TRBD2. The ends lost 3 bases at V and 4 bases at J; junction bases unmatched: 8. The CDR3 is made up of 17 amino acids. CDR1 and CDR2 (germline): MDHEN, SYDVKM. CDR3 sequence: CASSLALTSGRSDTQYF. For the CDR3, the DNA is TGTGCCAGCAGTTTGGCCTTGACTAGCGGGAGATCAGATACGCAGTATTTT.

The CDR3 DNA reads TGTGCCAGCAGCGTATCAAGCGGGAGTGGCAATGAGCAGTTCTTC. Protein sequence: CASSVSSGSGNEQFF. The J gene is TRBJ2-1, the V gene TRBV9, with 8 bases lining up with TRBD2. V lost 1 base to trimming and J lost 6 bases; unmatched junction nucleotides: 6. This CDR3 contains 15 residues. From germline, CDR1 is SGDLS and CDR2 YYNGEE.

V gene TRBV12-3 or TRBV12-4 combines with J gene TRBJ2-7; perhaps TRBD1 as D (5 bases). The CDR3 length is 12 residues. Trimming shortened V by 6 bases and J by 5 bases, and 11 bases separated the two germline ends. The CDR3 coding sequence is TGTGCCAGCAGCACCAGGGCCCACGAGCAGTACTTC. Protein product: CASSTRAHEQYF.

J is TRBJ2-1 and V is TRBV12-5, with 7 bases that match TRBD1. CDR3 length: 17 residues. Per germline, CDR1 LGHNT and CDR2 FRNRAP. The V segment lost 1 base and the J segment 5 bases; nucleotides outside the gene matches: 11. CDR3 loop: CASGLDLGTVPNNEQFF. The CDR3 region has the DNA TGTGCTAGTGGTTTGGACCTTGGGACAGTACCTAACAATGAGCAGTTCTTC.

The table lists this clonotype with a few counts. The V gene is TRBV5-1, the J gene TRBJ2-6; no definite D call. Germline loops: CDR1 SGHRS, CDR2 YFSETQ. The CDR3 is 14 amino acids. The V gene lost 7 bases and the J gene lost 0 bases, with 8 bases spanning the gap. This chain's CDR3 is CASFVGSGANVLTF. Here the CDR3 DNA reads TGCGCCAGCTTTGTGGGCTCTGGGGCCAACGTCCTGACTTTC.

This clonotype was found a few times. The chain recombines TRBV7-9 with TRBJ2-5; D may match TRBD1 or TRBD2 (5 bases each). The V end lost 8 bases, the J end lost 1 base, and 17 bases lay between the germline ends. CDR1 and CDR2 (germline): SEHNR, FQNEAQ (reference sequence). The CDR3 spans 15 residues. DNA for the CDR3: TGTGCCAGCGAAAAAGTCGGGGCTAGCCAAGAGACCCAGTACTTC. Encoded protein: CASEKVGASQETQYF.

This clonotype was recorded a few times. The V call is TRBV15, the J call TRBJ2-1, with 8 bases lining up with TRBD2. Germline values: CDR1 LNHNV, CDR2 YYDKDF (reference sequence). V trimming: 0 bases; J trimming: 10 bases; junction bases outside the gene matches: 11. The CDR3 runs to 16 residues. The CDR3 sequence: CATSRDAGTRSVEQFF. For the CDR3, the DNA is TGTGCCACCAGCAGAGATGCGGGGACTAGAAGCGTGGAGCAGTTCTTC.

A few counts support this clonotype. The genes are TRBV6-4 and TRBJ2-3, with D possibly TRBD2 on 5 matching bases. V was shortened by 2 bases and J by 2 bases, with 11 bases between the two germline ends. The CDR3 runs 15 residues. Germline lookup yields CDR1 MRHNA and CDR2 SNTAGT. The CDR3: CASSDEVANTDTQYF. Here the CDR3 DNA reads TGTGCCAGCAGTGACGAGGTAGCGAACACAGATACGCAGTATTTT.

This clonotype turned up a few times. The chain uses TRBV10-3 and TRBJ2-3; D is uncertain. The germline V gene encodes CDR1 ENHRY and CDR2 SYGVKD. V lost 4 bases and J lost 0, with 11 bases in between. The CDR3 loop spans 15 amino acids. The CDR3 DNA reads TGTGCCATCAGTGGAACTTCTTCTAGCACAGATACGCAGTATTTT. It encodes CAISGTSSSTDTQYF.

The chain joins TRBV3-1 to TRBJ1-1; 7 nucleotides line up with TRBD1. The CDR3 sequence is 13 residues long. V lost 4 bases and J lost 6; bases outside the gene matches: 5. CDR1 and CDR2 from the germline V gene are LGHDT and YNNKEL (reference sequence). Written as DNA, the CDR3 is TGTGCCAGCAGCCCGACAGGGATGGCTGAAGCTTTCTTT. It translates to CASSPTGMAEAFF.

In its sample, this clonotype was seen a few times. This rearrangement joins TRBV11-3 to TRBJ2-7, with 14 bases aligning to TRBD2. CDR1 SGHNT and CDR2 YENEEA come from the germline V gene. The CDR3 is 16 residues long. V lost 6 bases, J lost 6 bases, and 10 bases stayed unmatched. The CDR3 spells CASSFGTSGSLGEQYF. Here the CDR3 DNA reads TGTGCCAGCAGTTTCGGGACTAGCGGGAGTTTGGGCGAGCAGTACTTC.

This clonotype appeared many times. This CDR3 reads CASSQGEGTEAFF. The CDR3 nucleotides read TGTGCCAGCAGCCAAGGGGAGGGGACTGAAGCTTTCTTT. This chain joins TRBV3-1 and TRBJ1-1; possibly TRBD1 for D (5 bases). Germline CDR1 and CDR2: LGHDT and YNNKEL (reference sequence). V was shortened by 1 base and J by 5 bases, with 8 bases between the two germline ends. The CDR3 has 13 residues.

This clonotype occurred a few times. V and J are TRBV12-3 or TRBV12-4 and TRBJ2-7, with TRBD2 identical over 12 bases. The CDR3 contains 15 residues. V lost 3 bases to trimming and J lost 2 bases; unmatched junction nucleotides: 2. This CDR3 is CASSFLAGGPYEQYV. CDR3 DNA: TGTGCCAGCAGTTTTCTAGCGGGGGGGCCCTACGAGCAGTACGTC.

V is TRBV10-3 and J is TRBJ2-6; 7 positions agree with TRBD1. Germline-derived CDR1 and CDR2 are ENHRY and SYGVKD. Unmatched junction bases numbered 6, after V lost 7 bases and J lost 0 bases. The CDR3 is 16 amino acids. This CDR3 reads CAITTGEYSGANVLTF. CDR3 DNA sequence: TGTGCCATCACCACAGGGGAGTACTCTGGGGCCAACGTCCTGACTTTC.

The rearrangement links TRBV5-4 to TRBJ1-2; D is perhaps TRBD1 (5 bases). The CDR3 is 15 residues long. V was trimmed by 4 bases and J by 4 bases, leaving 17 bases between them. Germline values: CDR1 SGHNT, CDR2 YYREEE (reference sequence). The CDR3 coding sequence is TGTGCCAGCAGCCCTGACACAGGAAACTTCTATGGCTACACCTTC. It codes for CASSPDTGNFYGYTF. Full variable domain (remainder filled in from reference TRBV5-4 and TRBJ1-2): ETGVTQSPTHLIKTRGQQVTLRCSSQSGHNTVSWYQQALGQGPQFIFQYYREEENGRGNFPPRFSGLQFPNYSSELNVNALELDDSALYLCASSPDTGNFYGYTFGSGTRLTVV.

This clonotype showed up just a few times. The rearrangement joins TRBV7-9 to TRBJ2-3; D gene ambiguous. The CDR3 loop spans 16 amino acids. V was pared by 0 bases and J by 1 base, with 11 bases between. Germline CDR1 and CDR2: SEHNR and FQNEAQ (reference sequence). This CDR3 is CASSLAGVLGTDTQYF. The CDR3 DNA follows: TGTGCCAGCAGCTTAGCAGGCGTTTTGGGCACAGATACGCAGTATTTT.

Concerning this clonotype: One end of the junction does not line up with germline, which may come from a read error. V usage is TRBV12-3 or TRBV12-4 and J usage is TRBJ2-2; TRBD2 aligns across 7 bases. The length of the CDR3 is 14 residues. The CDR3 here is CASRGGGRTGELSF. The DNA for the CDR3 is TGTGCCAGCAGGGGGGGAGGGCGGACCGGGGAGCTGTCTTTT.

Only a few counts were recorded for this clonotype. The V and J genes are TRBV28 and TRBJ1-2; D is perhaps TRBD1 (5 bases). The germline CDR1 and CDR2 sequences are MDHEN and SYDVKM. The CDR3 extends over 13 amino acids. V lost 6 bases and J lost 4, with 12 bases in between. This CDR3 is CASRPDGGYGYTF. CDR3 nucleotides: TGTGCCAGCAGACCCGACGGGGGCTATGGCTACACCTTC.

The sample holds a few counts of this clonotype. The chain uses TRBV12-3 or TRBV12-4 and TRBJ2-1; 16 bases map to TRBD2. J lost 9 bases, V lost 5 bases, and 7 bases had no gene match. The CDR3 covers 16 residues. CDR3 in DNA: TGTGCCAGCAGTCCCGGGACTAGCGGGGGGGCCGGTGAGCAGTTCTTC. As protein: CASSPGTSGGAGEQFF.

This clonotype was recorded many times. CDR3 coding DNA: TGTGCCAGCAGCTTAGGCGCCGGACAAGGATTTGAAGCTTTCTTT. Translating it yields CASSLGAGQGFEAFF. J is TRBJ1-1 and V is TRBV13, with D perhaps TRBD1 (5 bases). The V gene's germline CDR1 is PRHDT and CDR2 FYEKMQ (reference sequence). Trimming removed 0 bases from V and 7 bases from J, with 15 bases in between. This CDR3 comprises 15 residues.

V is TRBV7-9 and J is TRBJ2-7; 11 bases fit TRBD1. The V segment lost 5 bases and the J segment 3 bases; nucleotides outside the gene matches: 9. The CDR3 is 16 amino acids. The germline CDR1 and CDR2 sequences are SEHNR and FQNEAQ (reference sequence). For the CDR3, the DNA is TGTGCCAGCAGCGGGACAGGGGGACTGGAACGCTACGAGCAGTACGTC. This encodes CASSGTGGLERYEQYV.